A single sample gave rise to the 3 T cell receptor beta chains below, sequenced in a study of molecular identifiers for immune sequencing clone quantification. MiXCR, run by TCRdb on the PCR reads, gives a single entry per CDR3 protein. The sample consists of about 640,000 distinct CDR3 sequences, 20% of them appearing once. The sample consisted of naive CD8+ T cells from blood, with Jurkat cell RNA spiked in. The subset was: FACS-sorted CD8+CD4-CCR7+CD45RA+ naive T cells. The receptors come from a human donor in good health. Some libraries in this study had Jurkat cell RNA spiked in.

This clonotype has a count of ten or more. V is TRBV27 and J is TRBJ1-5; no definite D call. Germline values: CDR1 MNHEY, CDR2 SMNVEV (reference sequence). This CDR3 spans 14 amino acids. The V end lost 4 bases, the J end lost 1 base, and 8 bases lay between the germline ends. The CDR3 region has the DNA TGTGCCAGCAGTTCATACAGCAGCAATCAGCCCCAGCATTTT. Amino acids: CASSSYSSNQPQHF.

This chain joins TRBV27 and TRBJ2-1, with 9 bases matching TRBD1. The CDR3 is made up of 17 amino acids. V was clipped by 3 bases and J by 6 bases; unmatched bases: 12. The germline V gene has CDR1 MNHEY and CDR2 SMNVEV (reference sequence). The CDR3 DNA follows: TGTGCCAGCAGTTTGGGACTCGGGGACAGGGCCCGCAATGAGCAGTTCTTC. Translating gives CASSLGLGDRARNEQFF.

This clonotype appeared a few times. V and J are TRBV15 and TRBJ2-7; TRBD1 or TRBD2 may be the D gene (5 bases each). Trimming took 1 base from V and 5 from J, leaving 18 bases between them. Germline CDR1 and CDR2: LNHNV and YYDKDF (reference sequence). CDR3 length equals 16 residues. The CDR3 spells CATSRGVGDRWDEQYF. The CDR3 DNA follows: TGTGCCACCAGCAGAGGAGTAGGGGACCGCTGGGACGAGCAGTACTTC.